Below are 22 T cell receptor beta chains sequenced from a single sample in a study of shared clonotypes between healthy human individuals. Profiled with immunoSEQ multiplex PCR; TCRdb holds only in-frame clones, not every one. The sample lists around 2.3 million clones; under 97% were seen once. Material: naive CD4+ T cells sorted from blood. The subset was: CD45RA+ positively selected. The receptors were sampled from a man aged 18 to 29 in good health.

V is TRBV7-8 and J is TRBJ1-1; no clear D gene. V was cut by 5 bases and J by 7 bases, with 11 bases left in between. CDR3 length equals 12 residues. Germline V gene data show CDR1 as SGHVS and CDR2 as FQNEAQ. CDR3 coding DNA: TGTGCCAGCAGCCCTTGGCCATATGAAGCTTTCTTT. Its protein product is CASSPWPYEAFF.

This clone came up once. This sequence joins TRBV4-1 and TRBJ1-3; a weak D match, TRBD1 (5 bases). The CDR3 is made up of 17 amino acids. CDR1 and CDR2 from the germline V gene are MGHRA and YSYEKL. Deletions cut 3 bases from V and 0 bases from J, with 15 bases between. DNA of the CDR3: TGCGCCAGCAGCCAGAGGGAGGACATCTTCTCTGGAAACACCATATATTTT. Its protein is CASSQREDIFSGNTIYF.

The V gene is TRBV30, the J gene TRBJ1-3; the D gene is possibly TRBD1 (5 bases). The CDR3 totals 13 residues. Trimming cost V 0 bases and J 4 bases, with 7 bases left between them. The germline gives CDR1 GTSNPN, CDR2 SVGIG (reference sequence). CDR3 in DNA: TGTGCCTGGAGTGTGGGGCCGGGAAACACCATATATTTT. Its translation: CAWSVGPGNTIYF.

This rearrangement joins TRBV19 to TRBJ2-7; TRBD2 matches 7 bases. The CDR3 is 14 amino acids. CDR1 and CDR2 from the germline V gene are LNHDA and SQIVND (reference sequence). V trimming: 5 bases; J trimming: 3 bases; junction bases outside the gene matches: 7. DNA for the CDR3: TGTGCCAGTAGTCTTGGGGCGGGAGTCTACGAGCAGTACTTC. This encodes CASSLGAGVYEQYF.

The rearrangement joins TRBV25-1 to TRBJ1-2, with TRBD1 identical over 8 bases. The CDR3 covers 16 residues. Germline trimming cut 3 bases from V and 6 bases from J; bases unmatched to any gene: 12. CDR1 is MGHDK and CDR2 is SYGVNS in the germline V gene. The CDR3 spells CASSEPGQEVVDGYTF. CDR3 bases: TGTGCCAGCAGTGAGCCGGGACAGGAAGTGGTTGATGGCTACACCTTC.

This chain links TRBV7-2 with TRBJ2-7; TRBD2 matches 7 bases. CDR3 length: 15 amino acids. The junction had 10 bases not matched to a gene; V was cut back by 2 bases and J by 6 bases. Looked up from germline, CDR1 is SGHTA and CDR2 is FQGNSA. CDR3 bases: TGTGCCAGCAGCTTACAGAAGGGCGGGGGAGGCGAGCAGTACTTC. This encodes CASSLQKGGGGEQYF.

The V call is TRBV5-3, the J call TRBJ2-7; no reliable D call. TRBV5-3 is an ORF for which the function is uncertain. The CDR3 runs 16 residues. V lost 0 bases, J lost 3 bases, and 16 bases lay in between. CDR3 DNA: TGTGCCAGAAGCTTGGCTCTGCCCTTACGTCTCTACGAGCAGTACTTC. Amino acids: CARSLALPLRLYEQYF.

This clone was detected only once. The rearrangement joins TRBV2 to TRBJ2-2; 8 nucleotides agree with TRBD1. The germline V gene encodes CDR1 SNHLY and CDR2 FYNNEI. V lost 8 bases to trimming and J lost 5 bases; unmatched junction nucleotides: 10. The CDR3 totals 15 residues. The CDR3 here is CASGGRGRETGELFF. The CDR3, as DNA: TGTGCCAGCGGGGGCAGGGGGCGCGAGACCGGGGAGCTGTTTTTT.

This chain joins TRBV19 and TRBJ2-7, with D unresolved. The ends were cut back, 5 bases at V and 3 bases at J, with 14 bases in the middle. The length of the CDR3 is 14 residues. Germline V gene sequence: CDR1 LNHDA, CDR2 SQIVND (reference sequence). CDR3: CASSPWGPGYEQYF. The DNA for the CDR3 is TGTGCCAGTAGTCCGTGGGGTCCGGGCTACGAGCAGTACTTC.

The count of this clone is one. This sample includes further DNA sequences coding for the same CDR3. The chain combines TRBV30 with TRBJ1-1; possibly TRBD1 for D (5 bases). The CDR3 covers 10 residues. Germline CDR1 GTSNPN, CDR2 SVGIG (reference sequence). The CDR3 is CARGDTEAFF. For the CDR3, the DNA is TGTGCTAGAGGGGACACTGAAGCTTTCTTT.

The chain is built from TRBV5-1 and TRBJ1-2; 9 bases align to TRBD1. CDR1 and CDR2 (germline): SGHRS, YFSETQ. The ends lost 1 base at V and 8 bases at J; junction bases unmatched: 12. The CDR3 has 16 residues. This chain's CDR3 is CASSLNRWGQGSGYTF. CDR3 in DNA: TGCGCCAGCAGCTTGAATCGTTGGGGACAGGGTTCAGGCTACACCTTC. The variable domain in full, completed from reference TRBV5-1 and TRBJ1-2, reads KAGVTQTPRYLIKTRGQQVTLSCSPISGHRSVSWYQQTPGQGLQFLFEYFSETQRNKGNFPGRFSGRQFSNSRSEMNVSTLELGDSALYLCASSLNRWGQGSGYTFGSGTRLTVV.

The chain combines TRBV27 with TRBJ1-1, with 10 bases identical to TRBD1. Germline V gene lookup returns CDR1 MNHEY and CDR2 SMNVEV (reference sequence). The CDR3 has 17 amino acids. The V gene end was trimmed by 4 bases and the J gene end by 5 bases; junction bases not matched to a gene: 13. The CDR3 coding sequence is TGTGCCAGCAGTTACCGACAGGGGGCGCTGGGGGGGACTGAAGCTTTCTTT. It is translated as CASSYRQGALGGTEAFF.

This sequence joins TRBV6-6 and TRBJ1-2; TRBD1 matches at 11 bases. Germline CDR1 MNHNY, CDR2 SVGAGI (reference sequence). Trimming at V came to 2 bases and at J to 7 bases, leaving 3 bases not matched to a gene. The CDR3 is 14 amino acids. The CDR3 DNA follows: TGTGCCAGCAGTTACGGACAGGGGGCGAGTGGCTACACCTTC. This codes for CASSYGQGASGYTF.

The rearrangement joins TRBV9 to TRBJ2-7; D unclear. CDR1 is SGDLS, CDR2 YYNGEE, per germline. V was shortened by 1 base and J by 6 bases, with 5 bases between the two germline ends. CDR3 length: 11 amino acids. The CDR3 loop is CASSVRSEQYF. Here the CDR3 DNA reads TGTGCCAGCAGCGTACGCTCCGAGCAGTACTTC.

This chain joins TRBV5-1 and TRBJ2-5; 12 bases match TRBD1. Germline assignment: CDR1 SGHRS and CDR2 YFSETQ. V lost 3 bases to trimming and J lost 4 bases; unmatched junction nucleotides: 7. The CDR3 spans 16 residues. Here the CDR3 reads CASSSAGTGGGETQYF. Here the CDR3 DNA reads TGCGCCAGCAGCTCAGCCGGGACAGGGGGCGGAGAGACCCAGTACTTC. The whole variable domain, remainder taken from reference TRBV5-1 and TRBJ2-5, is KAGVTQTPRYLIKTRGQQVTLSCSPISGHRSVSWYQQTPGQGLQFLFEYFSETQRNKGNFPGRFSGRQFSNSRSEMNVSTLELGDSALYLCASSSAGTGGGETQYFGPGTRLLVL.

The chain recombines TRBV5-1 with TRBJ1-6; no definite D call. This CDR3 has 15 amino acids. V was pared by 0 bases and J by 7 bases, with 11 bases between. The germline V gene encodes CDR1 SGHRS and CDR2 YFSETQ. The CDR3 protein is CASSLGRTGNSPLHF. The CDR3, as DNA: TGCGCCAGCAGCTTGGGCAGGACTGGGAATTCACCCCTCCACTTT. The full variable domain, rest sourced from reference TRBV5-1 and TRBJ1-6, is KAGVTQTPRYLIKTRGQQVTLSCSPISGHRSVSWYQQTPGQGLQFLFEYFSETQRNKGNFPGRFSGRQFSNSRSEMNVSTLELGDSALYLCASSLGRTGNSPLHFGNGTRLTVT.

The chain joins TRBV5-6 to TRBJ2-2; TRBD1 agrees at 10 bases. The CDR3 contains 17 residues. Germline V gene data show CDR1 as SGHDT and CDR2 as YYEEEE. Losses at the gene ends were 2 bases for V and 3 bases for J; bases not matched to a gene: 7. The CDR3 spells CASSFGTGVGYTGELFF. Written as DNA, the CDR3 is TGTGCCAGCAGCTTTGGGACAGGGGTCGGATACACCGGGGAGCTGTTTTTT.

This rearrangement joins TRBV7-9 to TRBJ2-1, with D tentatively TRBD2 (5 bases). Germline V gives CDR1 SEHNR, CDR2 FQNEAQ (reference sequence). The CDR3 runs to 13 residues. Trimming shortened V by 3 bases and J by 9 bases, and 12 bases separated the two germline ends. CDR3 DNA sequence: TGTGCCAGCAGCTTTACCGGGGTAGGTGAGCAGTTCTTC. The encoded protein is CASSFTGVGEQFF. The full variable domain, in which reference TRBV7-9 and TRBJ2-1 provide the parts outside the CDR3, is DTGVSQNPRHKITKRGQNVTFRCDPISEHNRLYWYRQTLGQGPEFLTYFQNEAQLEKSRLLSDRFSAERPKGSFSTLEIQRTEQGDSAMYLCASSFTGVGEQFFGPGTRLTVL.

Turning to this clone: Other DNA sequences in the sample encode the same CDR3. The CDR3 DNA reads as TGTGCCAGCAGTAGAGGGAGCTCCTATAATTCACCCCTCCACTTT. It is translated as CASSRGSSYNSPLHF. The J gene is TRBJ1-6, the V gene TRBV6-5, with unresolved D. The germline gives CDR1 MNHEY, CDR2 SVGAGI. CDR3 length: 15 amino acids. The V and J ends lost 5 bases and 0 bases respectively, with 8 bases between them.

For this clone: The same CDR3 arises from other DNA sequences in this sample as well. The chain is built from TRBV20-1 and TRBJ2-1; D not certain. Germline V CDR1 and CDR2: DFQATT, SNEGSKA (reference sequence). Trimming shortened V by 1 base and J by 6 bases, and 4 bases separated the two germline ends. This CDR3 has 11 amino acids. DNA for the CDR3: TGCAGTGCTAGAGGGAGCAATGAGCAGTTCTTC. Translating gives CSARGSNEQFF.

The chain couples TRBV7-8 to TRBJ1-6; the D gene is possibly TRBD1 (6 bases). The CDR3 length is 17 residues. V was clipped by 5 bases and J by 8 bases, with 22 bases between them. The germline CDR1 and CDR2 sequences are SGHVS and FQNEAQ. CDR3 DNA: TGTGCCAGCAGCCTACCACTTCCGACAGGTTGGGATTCACCCCTCCACTTT. Its translation is CASSLPLPTGWDSPLHF.

The rearrangement joins TRBV5-1 to TRBJ1-4, with D unresolved. Germline CDR1 reads SGHRS; CDR2 reads YFSETQ. The germline V and J ends were trimmed by 1 base and 8 bases, with 12 bases remaining between them. This CDR3 spans 14 amino acids. CDR3 residues: CASSLTGDGEKLFF. The CDR3 coding sequence is TGCGCCAGCAGCTTGACTGGTGACGGAGAAAAACTGTTTTTT.